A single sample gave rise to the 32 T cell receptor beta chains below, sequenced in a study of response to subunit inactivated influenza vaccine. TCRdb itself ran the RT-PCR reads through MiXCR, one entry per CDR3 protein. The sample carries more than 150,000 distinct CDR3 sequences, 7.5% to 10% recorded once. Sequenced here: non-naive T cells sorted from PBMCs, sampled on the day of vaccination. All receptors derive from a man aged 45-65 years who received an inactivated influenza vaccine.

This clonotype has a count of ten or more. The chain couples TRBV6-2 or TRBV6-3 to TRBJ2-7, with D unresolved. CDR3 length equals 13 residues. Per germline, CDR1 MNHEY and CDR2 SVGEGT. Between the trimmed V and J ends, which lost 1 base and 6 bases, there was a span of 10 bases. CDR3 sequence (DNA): TGTGCCAGCAGTTACTTAAGGAGTGGCGAGCAGTACTTC. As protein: CASSYLRSGEQYF.

The CDR3 DNA follows: TGTGCCAGCAGTCCGATGAAGCGGAGACGCAGCACAGATACGCAGTATTTT. Amino acids: CASSPMKRRRSTDTQYF. The chain is built from TRBV28 and TRBJ2-3; D is perhaps TRBD2 (5 bases). The CDR3 totals 17 residues. The germline V gene encodes CDR1 MDHEN and CDR2 SYDVKM. Between the trimmed V and J ends, which lost 5 bases and 0 bases, there was a span of 18 bases.

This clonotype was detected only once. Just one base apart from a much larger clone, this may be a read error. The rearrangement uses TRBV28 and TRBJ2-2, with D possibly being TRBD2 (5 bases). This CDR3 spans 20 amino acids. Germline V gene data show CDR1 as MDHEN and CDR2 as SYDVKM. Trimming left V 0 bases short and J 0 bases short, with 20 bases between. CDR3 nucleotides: TGTGCCAGCAGTTTATGGGCCAGCGGCCTTCTAAATTCGAACACCGGGGAGCTGTTTTTT. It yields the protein CASSLWASGLLNSNTGELFF.

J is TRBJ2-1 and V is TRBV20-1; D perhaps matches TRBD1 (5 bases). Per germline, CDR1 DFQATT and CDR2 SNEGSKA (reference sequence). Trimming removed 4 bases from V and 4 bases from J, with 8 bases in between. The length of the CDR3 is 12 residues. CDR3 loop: CSAKDTYNEQFF. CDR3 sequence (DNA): TGCAGTGCTAAGGACACTTACAATGAGCAGTTCTTC.

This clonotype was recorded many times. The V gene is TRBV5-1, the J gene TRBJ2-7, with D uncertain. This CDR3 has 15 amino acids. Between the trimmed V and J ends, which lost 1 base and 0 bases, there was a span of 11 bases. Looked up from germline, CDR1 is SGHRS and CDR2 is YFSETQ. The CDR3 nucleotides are TGCGCCAGCAGCTTGAATGTGCTGAGCTCCTACGAGCAGTACTTC. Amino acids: CASSLNVLSSYEQYF. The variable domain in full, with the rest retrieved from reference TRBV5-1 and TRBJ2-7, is KAGVTQTPRYLIKTRGQQVTLSCSPISGHRSVSWYQQTPGQGLQFLFEYFSETQRNKGNFPGRFSGRQFSNSRSEMNVSTLELGDSALYLCASSLNVLSSYEQYFGPGTRLTVT.

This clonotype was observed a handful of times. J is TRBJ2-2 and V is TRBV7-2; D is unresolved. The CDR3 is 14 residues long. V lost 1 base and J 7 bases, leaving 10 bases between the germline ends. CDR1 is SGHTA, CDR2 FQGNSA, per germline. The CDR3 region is CASSLEGFSGELFF. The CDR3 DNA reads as TGTGCCAGCAGCTTAGAAGGGTTTAGCGGGGAGCTGTTTTTT. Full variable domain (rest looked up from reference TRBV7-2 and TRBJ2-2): GAGVSQSPSNKVTEKGKDVELRCDPISGHTALYWYRQSLGQGLEFLIYFQGNSAPDKSGLPSDRFSAERTGGSVSTLTIQRTQQEDSAVYLCASSLEGFSGELFFGEGSRLTVL.

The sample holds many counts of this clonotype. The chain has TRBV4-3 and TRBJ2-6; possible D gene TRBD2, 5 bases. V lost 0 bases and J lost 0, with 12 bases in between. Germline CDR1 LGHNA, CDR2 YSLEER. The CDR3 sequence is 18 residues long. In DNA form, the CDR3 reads TGCGCCAGCAGCCAAGAAAGAGAGCGGACCTCTGGGGCCAACGTCCTGACTTTC. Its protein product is CASSQERERTSGANVLTF.

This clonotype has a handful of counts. The CDR3 bases are TGTGCCAGCACCAGGACAGGGGCATACAATGAGCAGTTCTTC. Protein: CASTRTGAYNEQFF. The rearrangement links TRBV6-2 or TRBV6-3 to TRBJ2-1, with 9 bases lining up with TRBD1. The CDR3 spans 14 residues. Germline CDR1 reads MNHEY; CDR2 reads SVGEGT. Losses at the gene ends were 7 bases for V and 4 bases for J; bases not matched to a gene: 5.

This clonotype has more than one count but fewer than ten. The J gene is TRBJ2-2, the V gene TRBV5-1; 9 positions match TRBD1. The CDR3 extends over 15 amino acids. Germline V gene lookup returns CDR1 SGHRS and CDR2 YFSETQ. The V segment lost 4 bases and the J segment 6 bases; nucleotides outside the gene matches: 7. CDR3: CASSQGQGYAGELFF. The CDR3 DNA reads TGCGCCAGCAGCCAGGGACAGGGTTACGCCGGGGAGCTGTTTTTT.

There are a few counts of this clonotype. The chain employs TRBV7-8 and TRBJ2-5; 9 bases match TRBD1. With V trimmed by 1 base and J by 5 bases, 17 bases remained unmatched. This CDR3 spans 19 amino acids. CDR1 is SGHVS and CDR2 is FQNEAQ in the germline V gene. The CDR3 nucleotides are TGTGCCAGCAGCTTAGACCCACCCTCGACAGGGGGTACTTGGGAGACCCAGTACTTC. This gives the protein CASSLDPPSTGGTWETQYF.

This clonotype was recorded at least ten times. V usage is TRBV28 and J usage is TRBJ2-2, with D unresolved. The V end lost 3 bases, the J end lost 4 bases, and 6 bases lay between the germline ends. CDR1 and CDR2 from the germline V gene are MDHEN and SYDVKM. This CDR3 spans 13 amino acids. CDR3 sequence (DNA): TGTGCCAGCAGTTTGCCAGTCACCGGGGAGCTGTTTTTT. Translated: CASSLPVTGELFF.

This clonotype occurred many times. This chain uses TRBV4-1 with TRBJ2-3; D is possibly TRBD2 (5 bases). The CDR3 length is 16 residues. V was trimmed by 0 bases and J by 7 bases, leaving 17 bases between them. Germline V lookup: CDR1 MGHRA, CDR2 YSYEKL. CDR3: CASSQETGHGGYTQYF. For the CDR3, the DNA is TGCGCCAGCAGCCAAGAAACCGGCCACGGAGGATATACGCAGTATTTT.

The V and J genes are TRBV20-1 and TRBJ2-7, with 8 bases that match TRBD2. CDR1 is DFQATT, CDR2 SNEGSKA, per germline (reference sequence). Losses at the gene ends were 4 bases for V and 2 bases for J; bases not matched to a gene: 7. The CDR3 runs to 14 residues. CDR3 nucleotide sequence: TGCAGTGCTACTCCGGGACTAGGAGCCTACGAGCAGTACTTC. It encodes CSATPGLGAYEQYF.

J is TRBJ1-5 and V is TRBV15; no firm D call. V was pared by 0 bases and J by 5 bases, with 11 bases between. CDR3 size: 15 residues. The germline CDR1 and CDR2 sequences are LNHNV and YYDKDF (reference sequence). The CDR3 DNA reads TGTGCCACCAGCAGAGATCTAAACGGAGATCAGCCCCAGCATTTT. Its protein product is CATSRDLNGDQPQHF.

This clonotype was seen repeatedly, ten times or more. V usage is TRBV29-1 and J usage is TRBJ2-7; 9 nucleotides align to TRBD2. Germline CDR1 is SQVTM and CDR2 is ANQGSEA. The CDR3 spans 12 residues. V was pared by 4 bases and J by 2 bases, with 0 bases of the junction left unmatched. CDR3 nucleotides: TGCAGCGTTGCTAGCGGGACCTACGAGCAGTACTTC. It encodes CSVASGTYEQYF.

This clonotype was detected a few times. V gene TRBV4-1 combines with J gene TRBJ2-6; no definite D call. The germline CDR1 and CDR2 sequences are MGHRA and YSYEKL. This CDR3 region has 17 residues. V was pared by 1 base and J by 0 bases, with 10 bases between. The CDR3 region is CASSQVLRNSGANVLTF. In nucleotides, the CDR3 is TGCGCCAGCAGCCAAGTACTACGGAACTCTGGGGCCAACGTCCTGACTTTC.

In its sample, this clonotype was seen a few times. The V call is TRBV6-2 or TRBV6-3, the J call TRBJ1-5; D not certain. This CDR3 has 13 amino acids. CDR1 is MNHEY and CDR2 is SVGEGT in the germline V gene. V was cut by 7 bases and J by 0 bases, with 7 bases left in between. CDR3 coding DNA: TGTGCCAGCACCGATTATAGCAATCAGCCCCAGCATTTT. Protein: CASTDYSNQPQHF.

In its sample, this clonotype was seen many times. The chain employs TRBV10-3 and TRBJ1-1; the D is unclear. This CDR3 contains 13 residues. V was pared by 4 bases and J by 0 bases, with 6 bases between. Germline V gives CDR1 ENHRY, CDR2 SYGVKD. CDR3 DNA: TGTGCCATCAGTGCTGGCGTGAACACTGAAGCTTTCTTT. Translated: CAISAGVNTEAFF.

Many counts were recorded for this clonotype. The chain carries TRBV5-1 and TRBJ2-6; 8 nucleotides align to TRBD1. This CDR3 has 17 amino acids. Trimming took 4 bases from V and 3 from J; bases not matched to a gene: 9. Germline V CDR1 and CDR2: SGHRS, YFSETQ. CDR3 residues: CASSRKAQGDGANVLTF. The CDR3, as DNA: TGCGCCAGCAGCCGAAAAGCACAGGGGGATGGGGCCAACGTCCTGACTTTC.

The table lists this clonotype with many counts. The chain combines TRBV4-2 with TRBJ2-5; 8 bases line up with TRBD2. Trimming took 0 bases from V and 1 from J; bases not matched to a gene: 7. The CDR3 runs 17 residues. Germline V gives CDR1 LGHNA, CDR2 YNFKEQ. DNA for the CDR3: TGTGCCAGCAGCCAAGATCCCACTAGCGGAGGCCAAGAGACCCAGTACTTC. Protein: CASSQDPTSGGQETQYF.

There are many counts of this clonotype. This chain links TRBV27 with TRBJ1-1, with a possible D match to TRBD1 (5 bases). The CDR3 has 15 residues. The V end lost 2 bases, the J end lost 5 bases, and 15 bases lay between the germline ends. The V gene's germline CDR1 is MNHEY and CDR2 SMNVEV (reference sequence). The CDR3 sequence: CASSLNPRVGTEAFF. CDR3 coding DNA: TGTGCCAGCAGTTTAAACCCCAGGGTGGGAACTGAAGCTTTCTTT.

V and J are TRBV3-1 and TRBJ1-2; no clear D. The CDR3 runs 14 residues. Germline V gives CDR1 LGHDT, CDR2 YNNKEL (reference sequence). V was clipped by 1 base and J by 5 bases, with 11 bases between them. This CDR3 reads CASSQGQQAYGYTF. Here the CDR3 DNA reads TGTGCCAGCAGCCAAGGTCAGCAGGCGTATGGCTACACCTTC.

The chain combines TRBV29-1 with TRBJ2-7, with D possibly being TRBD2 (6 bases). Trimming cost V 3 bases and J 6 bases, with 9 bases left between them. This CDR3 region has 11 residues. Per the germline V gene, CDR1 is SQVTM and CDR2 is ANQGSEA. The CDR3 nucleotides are TGCAGCGTTGACTTGGGGGGCGAGCAGTACTTC. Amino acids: CSVDLGGEQYF.

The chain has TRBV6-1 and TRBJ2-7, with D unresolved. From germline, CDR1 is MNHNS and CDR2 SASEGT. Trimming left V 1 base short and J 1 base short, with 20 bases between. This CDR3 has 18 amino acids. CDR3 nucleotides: TGTGCCAGCAGTGAAGTGTCCGGGCTCCTCCTCACATCCTACGAGCAGTACTTC. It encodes CASSEVSGLLLTSYEQYF.

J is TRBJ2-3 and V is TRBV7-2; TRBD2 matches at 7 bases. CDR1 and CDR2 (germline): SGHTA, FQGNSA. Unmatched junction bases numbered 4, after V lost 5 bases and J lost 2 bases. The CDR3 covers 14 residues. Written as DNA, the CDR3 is TGTGCCAGCAGCCCTAGCGGAAACACAGATACGCAGTATTTT. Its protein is CASSPSGNTDTQYF.

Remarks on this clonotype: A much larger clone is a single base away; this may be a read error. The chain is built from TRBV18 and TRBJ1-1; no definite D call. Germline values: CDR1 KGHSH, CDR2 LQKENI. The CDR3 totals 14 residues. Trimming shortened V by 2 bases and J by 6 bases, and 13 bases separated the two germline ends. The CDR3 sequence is CASSPGQLGPEAFF. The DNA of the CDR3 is TGTGCCAGCTCACCAGGGCAGTTAGGACCTGAAGCTTTCTTT.

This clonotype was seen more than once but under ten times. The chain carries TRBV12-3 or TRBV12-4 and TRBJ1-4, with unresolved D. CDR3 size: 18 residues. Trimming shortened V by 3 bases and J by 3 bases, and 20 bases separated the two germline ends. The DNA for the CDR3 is TGTGCCAGCAGTTTTAATAGCAGGATAAGGATGGCTAATGAAAAACTGTTTTTT. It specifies CASSFNSRIRMANEKLFF.

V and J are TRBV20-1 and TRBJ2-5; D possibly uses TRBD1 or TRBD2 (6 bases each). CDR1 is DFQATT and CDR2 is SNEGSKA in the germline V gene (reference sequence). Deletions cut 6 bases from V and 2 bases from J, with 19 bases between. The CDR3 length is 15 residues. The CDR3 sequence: CSAHIGGPIQETQYF. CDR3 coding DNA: TGCAGTGCCCACATTGGGGGGCCAATACAAGAGACCCAGTACTTC.

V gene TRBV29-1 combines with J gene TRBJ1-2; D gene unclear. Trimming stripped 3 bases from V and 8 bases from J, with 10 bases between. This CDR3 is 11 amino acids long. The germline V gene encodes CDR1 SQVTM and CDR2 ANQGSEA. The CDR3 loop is CSVEDRGGYTF. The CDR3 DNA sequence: TGCAGCGTTGAGGACCGTGGGGGCTACACCTTC.

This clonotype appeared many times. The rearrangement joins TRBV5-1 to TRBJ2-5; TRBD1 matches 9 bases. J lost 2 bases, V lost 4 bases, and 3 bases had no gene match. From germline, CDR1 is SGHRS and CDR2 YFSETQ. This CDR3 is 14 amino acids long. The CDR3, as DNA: TGCGCCAGCAGCCACGGGACAGGGCAAGAGACCCAGTACTTC. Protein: CASSHGTGQETQYF.

The CDR3 here is CASSARAGRDDGYTF. Here the CDR3 DNA reads TGTGCCAGCAGCGCACGAGCGGGGCGGGATGATGGCTACACCTTC. J is TRBJ1-2 and V is TRBV5-5, with D tentatively TRBD1 (5 bases). Germline V gene sequence: CDR1 SGHKS, CDR2 YYEKEE (reference sequence). Trimming cost V 4 bases and J 6 bases, with 19 bases left between them. This CDR3 spans 15 amino acids. The whole variable domain, filled in from reference TRBV5-5 and TRBJ1-2, reads DAGVTQSPTHLIKTRGQQVTLRCSPISGHKSVSWYQQVLGQGPQFIFQYYEKEERGRGNFPDRFSARQFPNYSSELNVNALLLGDSALYLCASSARAGRDDGYTFGSGTRLTVV.

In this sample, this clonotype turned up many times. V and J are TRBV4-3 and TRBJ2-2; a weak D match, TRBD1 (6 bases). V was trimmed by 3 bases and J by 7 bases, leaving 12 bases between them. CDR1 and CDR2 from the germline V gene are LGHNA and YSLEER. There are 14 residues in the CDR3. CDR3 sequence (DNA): TGCGCCAGCAGCCAGGAACAGGGAATCGGGGAGCTGTTTTTT. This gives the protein CASSQEQGIGELFF.